This T cell receptor (beta chain) was observed in a study of shared clonotypes between healthy human individuals. Study conclusions and caveats: The study's rarefaction showed incomplete sorted-subset sequencing despite large depth. The study drew on few donors, limiting represented genetic and exposure-history diversity.

Remarks on this clone: Its matching antigen is unknown.

Naive CD8 cells comprised CD45RO-negative, CCR7-positively selected cells, excluding terminally differentiated effector memory CD45RA+ cells. The CDR3 extends over 13 amino acids. Trimming took off 8 bases at V and 4 bases at J, with 15 bases between the two ends. Germline CDR1 MDHEN, CDR2 SYDVKM. Some clones are missing from TCRdb's copy, which holds only in-frame ones; the method was immunoSEQ multiplex PCR. The sample includes millions of clones, 85% to 95% seen only once; the top ten take about 1.1%. Sequencing input: naive CD8+ T cells sorted from blood. This TCR was sampled from a man between 18 and 35 years old in good health. The chain couples TRBV28 to TRBJ2-7; tentatively, D is TRBD1 or TRBD2 (6 bases each). Here the CDR3 DNA reads TGTGCCAGCCAAGAACAAGGGGGGTACGAGCAGTACTTC. Protein: CASQEQGGYEQYF.